This T cell receptor (beta chain) was documented in a study of beta chain features in type 1 diabetes. CDR1 and CDR2 (germline): MGHRA, YSYEKL. The CDR3 covers 16 residues. The J segment lost 0 bases and the V segment lost 0 bases, leaving 5 bases of the junction unmatched. This clone was seen a handful of times. Its matching antigen is unknown. Findings and limits, study-wide: Patients with Type 1 diabetes showed moderately but significantly shorter TCRB CDR3s in all four CD4+ subsets.

Reverse transcribing all isolated RNA meant expressed TCRB transcripts were sequenced. Clones were read by immunoSEQ multiplex PCR, and TCRdb kept only the in-frame ones, dropping some. Of more than 20,000 clones in the sample, around half are singletons; the top ten hold approximately 0.3%. This clonotype was sampled from a man aged 30 to 39 with type 1 diabetes. The specimen was stem cell memory CD4+ T cells from blood. This rearrangement joins TRBV4-1 to TRBJ2-7; 7 nucleotides align to TRBD1. Here the CDR3 reads CASSQDAQGISYEQYF. DNA of the CDR3: TGCGCCAGCAGCCAAGATGCACAGGGGATCTCCTACGAGCAGTACTTC.